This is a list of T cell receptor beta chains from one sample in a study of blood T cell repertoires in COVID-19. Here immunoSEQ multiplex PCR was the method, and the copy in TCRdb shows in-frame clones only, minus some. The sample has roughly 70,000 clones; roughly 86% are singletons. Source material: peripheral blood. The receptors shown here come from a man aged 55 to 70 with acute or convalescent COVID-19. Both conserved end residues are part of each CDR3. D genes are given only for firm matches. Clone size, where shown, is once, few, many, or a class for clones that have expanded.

TGTGCCAGCAGCCCCCAAGGGGGGAACACTGAAGCTTTCTTT	CASSPQGGNTEAFF	TRBV7-9	TRBJ1-1	.	.
TGTGCCTGGAGTGCCGGCCGGGGGATGGACGAGCAGTACTTC	CAWSAGRGMDEQYF	TRBV30	TRBJ2-7	.	.
TGTGCCAGCAGTGAGACAGGAAACTATGGCTACACCTTC	CASSETGNYGYTF	TRBV2	TRBJ1-2	.	.
TGTGCCAGCAGCCCTGGACAGGGGTATTCACCCCTCCACTTT	CASSPGQGYSPLHF	TRBV6-6	TRBJ1-6	.	TRBD1
TGTGCCAGCAGCTCAGGGGGCAACACTGAAGCTTTCTTT	CASSSGGNTEAFF	TRBV7-9	TRBJ1-1	.	TRBD1
TGTGCCAGCAGTCCCAGGGGAGCCACGACTGAAGCTTTCTTT	CASSPRGATTEAFF	TRBV9	TRBJ1-1	.	.
TGTGCCACCGGGGATAAACAGGGACGAGGCTACACCTTC	CATGDKQGRGYTF	TRBV24-1	TRBJ1-2	.	.
TGTGCCAGCAGTGAATTAGGACTCAACTCCTTCGAGCAGTACTTC	CASSELGLNSFEQYF	TRBV2	TRBJ2-7	.	.
TGTGCCAGTACTGAGTCCTCCTATAATTCACCCCTCCACTTT	CASTESSYNSPLHF	TRBV3-1/TRBV3-2	TRBJ1-6	.	.
TGTGCCAGCAGTGACCCTGCGAGGAGCGGGCAGTACTTC	CASSDPARSGQYF	TRBV2	TRBJ2-7	.	.
TGTGCCAGCAGCTCGGACAGGGGCGCTAACTATGGCTACACCTTC	CASSSDRGANYGYTF	TRBV7-9	TRBJ1-2	.	TRBD1
TGCGCCAGCAGGCCTGTAGGACGGGGGAACACTGAAGCTTTCTTT	CASRPVGRGNTEAFF	TRBV5-1	TRBJ1-1	.	.
TGTGCCAGCAGTACCCGACAGAGAAATAATGAAAAACTGTTTTTT	CASSTRQRNNEKLFF	TRBV7-2	TRBJ1-4	.	.
TGTGCCAGCAGCTTACGGACGGGAGCGACCTACGAGCAGTACTTC	CASSLRTGATYEQYF	TRBV5-6	TRBJ2-7	.	.
TGCGCCAGCAGCTTGACAGGGATGGGGAATCAGCCCCAGCATTTT	CASSLTGMGNQPQHF	TRBV5-1	TRBJ1-5	.	.
TGTGCCAGCACGGGTTATAGCAATCAGCCCCAGCATTTT	CASTGYSNQPQHF	TRBV7-2	TRBJ1-5	.	.
TGTGCCAGCGCAGGGATCTACGAGCAGTACTTC	CASAGIYEQYF	TRBV28	TRBJ2-7	.	.
TGTGCCAGCAGTCGGGGGGTGAGCTCCTACGAGCAGTACTTC	CASSRGVSSYEQYF	TRBV7-9	TRBJ2-7	.	TRBD2
TGTGCCAGCAGTGAACCGATTCGGAGCTATGAGGGGAGGTTTGGGTACGAGCAGTACTTC	CASSEPIRSYEGRFGYEQYF	TRBV6-1	TRBJ2-7	.	.
TGTGCCAGCAGCCAAGGCCGGGATACGCAGTATTTT	CASSQGRDTQYF	TRBV4-2	TRBJ2-3	.	.
TGTGCCAGCAGCTTGGACAGGCATGGGAACACTGAAGCTTTCTTT	CASSLDRHGNTEAFF	TRBV5-4	TRBJ1-1	.	.
TGTGCCAGCAGCCCTGGACAGTCTGGTGCCGGGGAGCTGTTTTTT	CASSPGQSGAGELFF	TRBV7-9	TRBJ2-2	.	.
TGTGCCAGCAGCTTGCGTCGACAAGGCTTCACTTTATCCTACGAGCAGTACTTC	CASSLRRQGFTLSYEQYF	TRBV5-6	TRBJ2-7	.	.
TGTGCCAGCAGGGAGGGAAGATGGGGTGAAAAACTGTTTTTT	CASREGRWGEKLFF	TRBV7-2	TRBJ1-4	.	.
TGTGCCAGCAGCTCGCGGGGGGGCACCTACAATGAGCAGTTCTTC	CASSSRGGTYNEQFF	TRBV5-6	TRBJ2-1	.	TRBD2
TGCGCCAGCAGCTTCCTAGCGGGGGTGTCCTACGAGCAGTACTTC	CASSFLAGVSYEQYF	TRBV5-1	TRBJ2-7	few	TRBD2